Listed below are T cell receptor beta chains from one sample, sequenced in a study of blood T cell repertoires in COVID-19. TCRdb's table, derived via immunoSEQ multiplex PCR, lists solely in-frame clones and lacks some. This sample has under 250,000 clones, with 84% found just once. Source material: peripheral blood. The receptors were gathered from a woman aged 50 to 60 with active or convalescent COVID-19. CDR3s include the opening cysteine and the closing phenylalanine or tryptophan. D genes are given only for firm matches.

TRBV7-3 . CASSPPPPGDLEQYF
TRBV5-1 . CASSELSGYNEQFF
TRBV5-6 TRBD2 CATNRLAAEGWAETQYF
TRBV3-1/TRBV3-2 TRBD1 CASSPPTGFNSPLHF
TRBV10-3 . CATEDGGTNYGYTF
TRBV5-1 . CASSLGQVNYGYTF
TRBV19 . CASSIAGAGTEAFF
TRBV7-9 . CASSLDGGTYEQYF
TRBV6-6 . CASSRTATQETQYF
TRBV5-4 . CASSYQRGAFTDTQYF
TRBV19 . CASTHGPFPNQPQHF
TRBV27 . CASSLGVRGRAGRTGELFF
TRBV5-1 TRBD1 CASSLSGQANSPLHF
TRBV11-2 . CASSLVRGQTTNEKLFF
TRBV6-1 TRBD1 CASSEANRGVPQHF
TRBV7-2 . CASSLDSRKETQYF
TRBV3-1/TRBV3-2 TRBD2 CASSRRLTSGTTGELFF
TRBV6-1 . CASSEQGITEAFF
TRBV4-1 TRBD2 CASSQELAGGGTQYF
TRBV5-1 TRBD1 CASSLTGQGSPTEAFF
TRBV19 . CASSRAGSTEAFF
TRBV5-5 . CASQASSGNTIYF
TRBV7-2 . CASSLDRGPGGYTF